The 26 T cell receptor beta chains in this list originate from one sample, sequenced in a study of blood T cell repertoires in COVID-19. Produced via immunoSEQ multiplex PCR; TCRdb's table is partial and in-frame only. In the table there are a few hundred thousand clones, roughly 89% of which are singletons. The sequenced material came from PBMCs or T cells enriched from blood (not recorded which). The origin of the receptors is a woman in her thirties or forties who had recovered from COVID-19.

This clone was recorded a few times. The chain is built from TRBV28 and TRBJ2-7; TRBD1 is a possible D gene (6 bases). CDR1 and CDR2 from the germline V gene are MDHEN and SYDVKM. The CDR3 loop spans 16 amino acids. Trimming removed 9 bases from V and 2 bases from J, with 23 bases in between. CDR3 region: CASRSPGDRTTYEQYF. CDR3 sequence (DNA): TGTGCCAGTAGAAGCCCAGGGGACCGAACTACCTACGAGCAGTACTTC.

This chain connects TRBV30 to TRBJ2-1; D remains unclear. V lost 2 bases to trimming and J lost 8 bases, with 7 bases between them. Germline CDR1 and CDR2: GTSNPN and SVGIG (reference sequence). The CDR3 length is 11 residues. The CDR3 DNA is TGTGCCTGGAGTAAACGGGATGAGCAGTTCTTC. Translation gives CAWSKRDEQFF.

This chain uses TRBV10-3 with TRBJ1-5; 8 bases are shared with TRBD1. The CDR3 contains 15 residues. The germline gives CDR1 ENHRY, CDR2 SYGVKD. The trim removed 3 bases at V and 4 bases at J, leaving 5 bases unmatched. As DNA, the CDR3 is TGTGCCATCAGTGATCCGGGACAGGTGAATCAGCCCCAGCATTTT. Its translation is CAISDPGQVNQPQHF.

This clone was observed a handful of times. The junction departs from the called germline gene at one end, perhaps through a read error. The chain links TRBV7-4 to TRBJ1-2; D is perhaps TRBD1 (6 bases). The CDR3 is 16 amino acids. Per the germline V gene, CDR1 is SGHVT and CDR2 is SQSDAQ. The CDR3 bases are TGTGCCAGCAGCCTAGCGGGGTACAGGGCCTGTTATGGCTACACCTTC. Its protein product is CASSLAGYRACYGYTF.

This sequence joins TRBV6-6 and TRBJ1-4; 9 bases align to TRBD1. The CDR3 length is 14 residues. After removal of 4 bases from V and 7 bases from J, the junction contained 4 bases not matched to a gene. Per germline, CDR1 MNHNY and CDR2 SVGAGI (reference sequence). In DNA, the CDR3 is TGTGCCAGCAGTTTAGGACAGGGGACTGAAAAACTGTTTTTT. It is translated as CASSLGQGTEKLFF.

This chain uses TRBV21-1 with TRBJ2-3; the table names TRBD1, a call not compared with the DNA. TRBV21-1 is a listed pseudogene. This CDR3 has 15 residues. The CDR3 DNA follows: TGTGCCAGCAGCCCCGGGACAGGGGGTTTAGATACGCAGTATTTT. It is translated as CASSPGTGGLDTQYF.

This clone was recorded many times. Different DNA sequences within this sample yield the same CDR3. The rearrangement uses TRBV19 and TRBJ2-5; no clear D. CDR3 size: 13 residues. Trimming took 0 bases from V and 2 from J, leaving 4 bases between them. From germline, CDR1 is LNHDA and CDR2 SQIVND (reference sequence). The CDR3 protein is CASSIDRQETQYF. The DNA of the CDR3 is TGTGCCAGTAGTATAGACAGGCAAGAGACCCAGTACTTC.

The gene calls are TRBV28 and TRBJ2-5, with D maybe TRBD2 (5 bases). This CDR3 is 11 amino acids long. Germline V gene data show CDR1 as MDHEN and CDR2 as SYDVKM. Deletions cut 6 bases from V and 5 bases from J, with 7 bases between. As DNA, the CDR3 is TGTGCCAGCAGCACTAGGGAGACCCAGTACTTC. It codes for CASSTRETQYF.

This clone was counted once. The rearrangement links TRBV7-3 to TRBJ1-3; D is undetermined. The length of the CDR3 is 13 residues. Germline V gene lookup returns CDR1 SGHTA and CDR2 FQGTGA. With 4 bases removed from V and 2 bases from J, the gap between germline ends came to 6 bases. The CDR3 region is CASSSNAGNTIYF. CDR3 bases: TGTGCCAGCAGCTCTAACGCTGGAAACACCATATATTTT.

This clone was counted a single time. The V and J genes are TRBV4-3 and TRBJ1-2, with TRBD1 matching over 9 bases. This CDR3 has 17 residues. The ends lost 1 base at V and 0 bases at J; junction bases unmatched: 6. CDR1 and CDR2 (germline): LGHNA, YSLEER. In DNA, the CDR3 is TGCGCCAGCAGCCAAGGCGGGACAGGGATGACTAACTATGGCTACACCTTC. This sequence encodes CASSQGGTGMTNYGYTF.

This clone was counted a single time. The chain recombines TRBV6-2 or TRBV6-3 with TRBJ1-1, with D unclear. With 1 base removed from V and 3 bases from J, the gap between germline ends came to 9 bases. The CDR3 loop spans 14 amino acids. Germline CDR1 MNHEY, CDR2 SVGEGT. The CDR3 nucleotides read TGTGCCAGCAGTTACTGGAGGATAGACACTGAAGCTTTCTTT. The encoded protein is CASSYWRIDTEAFF.

This chain links TRBV6-5 with TRBJ1-5, with D perhaps TRBD1 (6 bases). The CDR3 has 15 residues. Germline assignment: CDR1 MNHEY and CDR2 SVGAGI. V was shortened by 2 bases and J by 0 bases, with 8 bases between the two germline ends. Written as DNA, the CDR3 is TGTGCCAGCAGTTACGGACAGAATAGCAATCAGCCCCAGCATTTT. It translates to CASSYGQNSNQPQHF.

The chain combines TRBV5-1 with TRBJ2-5, with D possibly being TRBD1 (6 bases). Trimming took off 5 bases at V and 5 bases at J, with 16 bases between the two ends. This CDR3 is built from 14 residues. Germline V gives CDR1 SGHRS, CDR2 YFSETQ. CDR3 DNA: TGCGCCAGCAGTACTATACAGGGAAGCGAGACCCAGTACTTC. Translated: CASSTIQGSETQYF.

The V and J genes are TRBV19 and TRBJ1-6, with D unclear. V lost 3 bases, J lost 8 bases, and 11 bases lay in between. The CDR3 length is 14 residues. CDR1 and CDR2 (germline): LNHDA, SQIVND (reference sequence). The CDR3 protein is CASSIGVAYSPLHF. The CDR3 nucleotides are TGTGCCAGTAGTATCGGGGTAGCGTATTCACCCCTCCACTTT.

This clone has more than one count but fewer than ten. This chain connects TRBV7-9 to TRBJ1-4; possibly TRBD1 for D (6 bases). The V end lost 3 bases, the J end lost 7 bases, and 9 bases lay between the germline ends. This CDR3 comprises 13 residues. CDR1 is SEHNR, CDR2 FQNEAQ, per germline (reference sequence). The chain's CDR3 is CASSLTGGEKLFF. CDR3 bases: TGTGCCAGCAGCTTGACAGGTGGTGAAAAACTGTTTTTT. The full variable domain, its missing parts supplied by reference TRBV7-9 and TRBJ1-4, is DTGVSQNPRHKITKRGQNVTFRCDPISEHNRLYWYRQTLGQGPEFLTYFQNEAQLEKSRLLSDRFSAERPKGSFSTLEIQRTEQGDSAMYLCASSLTGGEKLFFGSGTQLSVL.

The chain combines TRBV5-1 with TRBJ2-2, with D hard to call. V was pared by 5 bases and J by 5 bases, with 10 bases between. CDR1 SGHRS and CDR2 YFSETQ come from the germline V gene. This CDR3 region has 13 residues. CDR3 DNA sequence: TGCGCCAGCAGTCAAGACGGGACCGGGGAGCTGTTTTTT. This codes for CASSQDGTGELFF.

The V call is TRBV9, the J call TRBJ1-1; TRBD1 matches 8 bases. With 0 bases clipped from V and 5 bases from J, the junction kept 6 bases outside the gene matches. This CDR3 spans 15 amino acids. Germline V CDR1 and CDR2: SGDLS, YYNGEE. CDR3 coding DNA: TGTGCCAGCAGCGTAGCAACAGGGGGAGGTACTGAAGCTTTCTTT. Its translation is CASSVATGGGTEAFF.

The chain joins TRBV6-5 to TRBJ2-1; the match to TRBD2 covers 7 bases. The CDR3 is 14 amino acids. V trimming: 8 bases; J trimming: 8 bases; junction bases outside the gene matches: 12. CDR1 is MNHEY and CDR2 is SVGAGI in the germline V gene. CDR3 protein: CASCGSAVFDEQFF. In nucleotides, the CDR3 is TGTGCCAGCTGCGGGAGCGCGGTGTTTGATGAGCAGTTCTTC.

This chain connects TRBV5-1 to TRBJ2-2, with D possibly being TRBD1 (5 bases). V gave up 4 bases and J gave up 1 base, with 8 bases separating them. The CDR3 has 14 residues. Germline loops: CDR1 SGHRS, CDR2 YFSETQ. For the CDR3, the DNA is TGCGCCAGCAGCGTCACAGGGAACACCGGGGAGCTGTTTTTT. Translated: CASSVTGNTGELFF.

V gene TRBV5-1 combines with J gene TRBJ2-5; D possibly corresponds to TRBD1 (5 bases). The ends were cut back, 6 bases at V and 2 bases at J, with 17 bases in the middle. CDR1 and CDR2 from the germline V gene are SGHRS and YFSETQ. The CDR3 covers 15 residues. For the CDR3, the DNA is TGCGCCAGCACCCCCCAGGGCCAGAGGCAAGAGACCCAGTACTTC. Translating gives CASTPQGQRQETQYF.

This chain connects TRBV11-3 to TRBJ2-2; D is perhaps TRBD2 (6 bases). Trimming removed 5 bases from V and 7 bases from J, with 17 bases in between. The CDR3 has 15 amino acids. The germline V gene has CDR1 SGHNT and CDR2 YENEEA. The CDR3: CASSGGAKPGGELFF. The CDR3 nucleotides read TGTGCCAGCAGCGGCGGGGCTAAACCGGGCGGGGAGCTGTTTTTT. The full variable domain, rest sourced from reference TRBV11-3 and TRBJ2-2, is EAGVVQSPRYKIIEKKQPVAFWCNPISGHNTLYWYLQNLGQGPELLIRYENEEAVDDSQLPKDRFSAERLKGVDSTLKIQPAELGDSAVYLCASSGGAKPGGELFFGEGSRLTVL.

In its sample, this clone was seen a few times. J is TRBJ2-5 and V is TRBV3-1 (or the pseudogene TRBV3-2); D is unclear. Germline CDR1 LGHDT, CDR2 YNNKEL (reference sequence). The CDR3 runs to 13 residues. Deletions cut 0 bases from V and 0 bases from J, with 2 bases between. The CDR3 DNA reads TGTGCCAGCAGCCAAGACTACCAAGAGACCCAGTACTTC. Its protein is CASSQDYQETQYF.

The V and J genes are TRBV10-3 and TRBJ1-1; D gene uncertain. V lost 6 bases and J lost 3, with 17 bases in between. CDR1 and CDR2 from the germline V gene are ENHRY and SYGVKD. The CDR3 spans 15 residues. This CDR3 is CAIRLSAVADTEAFF. CDR3 sequence (DNA): TGTGCCATCAGGCTGTCCGCGGTGGCAGACACTGAAGCTTTCTTT.

The J gene is TRBJ1-2, the V gene TRBV27; 7 bases map to TRBD1. The germline gives CDR1 MNHEY, CDR2 SMNVEV (reference sequence). The V gene end was trimmed by 4 bases and the J gene end by 8 bases; junction bases not matched to a gene: 7. The CDR3 totals 13 residues. Here the CDR3 reads CASSSTGVRGYTF. The DNA of the CDR3 is TGTGCCAGCAGTTCAACAGGGGTACGAGGCTACACCTTC.

The chain employs TRBV5-1 and TRBJ2-2, with TRBD2 matching 8 bases. This CDR3 comprises 15 residues. In germline, CDR1 is SGHRS, CDR2 YFSETQ. After removal of 2 bases from V and 4 bases from J, the junction contained 4 bases not matched to a gene. The CDR3 is CASSFLAGGTGELFF. CDR3 DNA sequence: TGCGCCAGCAGCTTCCTAGCGGGCGGCACCGGGGAGCTGTTTTTT.

This clone was detected only once. The CDR3 region is CASSEPGPYEQYF. CDR3 sequence (DNA): TGTGCCAGCAGTGAGCCAGGGCCCTACGAGCAGTACTTC. The chain links TRBV6-1 to TRBJ2-7; D may be TRBD1 (5 bases). This CDR3 spans 13 amino acids. V lost 3 bases, J lost 2 bases, and 8 bases lay in between. Germline V gene sequence: CDR1 MNHNS, CDR2 SASEGT.